This TCR beta chain was obtained from a study of cytomegalovirus exposure and HLA in healthy donors. The PCR contained 60 Vbeta and 13 Jbeta primers. Sequencing used immunoSEQ multiplex PCR; TCRdb keeps in-frame clones, though not all of them. The sample contains over 100,000 clones, roughly 66% of which appear only once. The CDR3 is 12 residues long. Trimming took off 5 bases at V and 7 bases at J, with 11 bases between the two ends. Germline V gene lookup returns CDR1 SEHNR and CDR2 FQNEAQ (reference sequence). The source material was PBMCs. The chain uses TRBV7-9 and TRBJ1-1; D perhaps matches TRBD1 (6 bases). This sequence originates from a woman in her twenties or thirties in good health and CMV-seronegative. The CDR3 DNA reads as TGTGCCAGCAGCCAGGGGACCCGTGAAGCTTTCTTT. Translated, it gives CASSQGTREAFF. Full variable domain (outside the CDR3, taken from reference TRBV7-9 and TRBJ1-1): DTGVSQNPRHKITKRGQNVTFRCDPISEHNRLYWYRQTLGQGPEFLTYFQNEAQLEKSRLLSDRFSAERPKGSFSTLEIQRTEQGDSAMYLCASSQGTREAFFGQGTRLTVV.